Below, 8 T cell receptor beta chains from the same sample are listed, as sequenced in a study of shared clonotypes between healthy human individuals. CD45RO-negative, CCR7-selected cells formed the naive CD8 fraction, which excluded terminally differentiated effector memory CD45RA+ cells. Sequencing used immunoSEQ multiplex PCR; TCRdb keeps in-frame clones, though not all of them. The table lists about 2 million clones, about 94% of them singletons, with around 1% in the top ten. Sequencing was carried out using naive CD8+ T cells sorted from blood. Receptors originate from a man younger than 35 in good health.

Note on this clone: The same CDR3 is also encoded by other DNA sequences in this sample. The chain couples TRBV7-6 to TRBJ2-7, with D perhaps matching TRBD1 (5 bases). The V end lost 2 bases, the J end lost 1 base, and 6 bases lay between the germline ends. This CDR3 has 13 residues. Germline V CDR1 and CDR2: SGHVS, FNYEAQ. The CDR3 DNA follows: TGTGCCAGCAGCTTAAAGGGGTCCTACGAGCAGTACTTC. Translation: CASSLKGSYEQYF.

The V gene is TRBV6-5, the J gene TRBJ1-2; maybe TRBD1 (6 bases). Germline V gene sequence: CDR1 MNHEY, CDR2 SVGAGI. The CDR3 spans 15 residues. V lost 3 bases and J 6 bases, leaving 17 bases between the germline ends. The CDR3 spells CASSYSYRDGHGYTF. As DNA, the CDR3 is TGTGCCAGCAGTTATTCCTACAGGGACGGCCATGGCTACACCTTC.

Written as DNA, the CDR3 is TGTGCCAGCAGCCTGGGGGCGTGGGGCCCCTTGAACACTGAAGCTTTCTTT. This sequence encodes CASSLGAWGPLNTEAFF. The rearrangement links TRBV13 to TRBJ1-1; maybe TRBD1 (6 bases). The CDR3 sequence is 17 residues long. Germline V gives CDR1 PRHDT, CDR2 FYEKMQ (reference sequence). V was shortened by 5 bases and J by 0 bases, with 19 bases between the two germline ends.

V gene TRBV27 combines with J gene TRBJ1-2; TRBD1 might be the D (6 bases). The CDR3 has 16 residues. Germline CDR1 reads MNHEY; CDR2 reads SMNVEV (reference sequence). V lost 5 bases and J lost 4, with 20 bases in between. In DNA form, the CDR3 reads TGTGCCAGCAGTCCCTCTGTGGGGGCTTTTACCTATGGCTACACCTTC. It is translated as CASSPSVGAFTYGYTF.

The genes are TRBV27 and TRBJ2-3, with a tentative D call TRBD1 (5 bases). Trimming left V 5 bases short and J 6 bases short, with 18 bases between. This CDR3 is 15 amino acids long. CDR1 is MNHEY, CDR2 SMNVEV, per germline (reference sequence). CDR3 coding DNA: TGTGCCAGCAGTCGAGATCCCATGGGGCCCGATACGCAGTATTTT. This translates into CASSRDPMGPDTQYF.

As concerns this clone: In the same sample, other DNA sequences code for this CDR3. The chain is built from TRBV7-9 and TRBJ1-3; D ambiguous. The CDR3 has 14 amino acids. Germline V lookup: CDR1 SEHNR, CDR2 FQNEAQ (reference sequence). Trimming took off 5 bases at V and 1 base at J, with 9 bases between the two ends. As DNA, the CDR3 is TGTGCCAGCAGCCCAACGGTTTCTGGAAACACCATATATTTT. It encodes CASSPTVSGNTIYF.

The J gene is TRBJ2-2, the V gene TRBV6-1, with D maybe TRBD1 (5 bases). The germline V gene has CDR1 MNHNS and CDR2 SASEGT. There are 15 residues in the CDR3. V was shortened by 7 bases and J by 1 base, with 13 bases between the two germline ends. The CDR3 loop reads CASIVGHRNTGELFF. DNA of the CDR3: TGTGCCAGCATCGTGGGGCACAGGAACACCGGGGAGCTGTTTTTT.

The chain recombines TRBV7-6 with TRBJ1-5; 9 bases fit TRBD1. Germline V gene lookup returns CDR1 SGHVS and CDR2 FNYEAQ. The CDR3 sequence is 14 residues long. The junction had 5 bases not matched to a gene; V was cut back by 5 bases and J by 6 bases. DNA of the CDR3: TGTGCCAGCAGCGAAGGGACAGGGAGTCAGCCCCAGCATTTT. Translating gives CASSEGTGSQPQHF.